These 9 T cell receptor beta chains share one sample of origin, sequenced in a study of blood T cell repertoires in COVID-19. Method: immunoSEQ multiplex PCR; TCRdb's copy keeps in-frame clones and lacks some. The data show about 250,000 clones, with around nine tenths seen just once and around 3% held by the top ten. Material: peripheral blood. The receptor source for this set is a man in his late teens or twenties with active or convalescent COVID-19.

V usage is TRBV12-2 and J usage is TRBJ2-2; no check of the table's D call, TRBD2, against the DNA was made. TRBV12-2 corresponds to a pseudogene. This CDR3 is 18 amino acids long. CDR3 residues: CASRLAKSGRTGDGELFF. The CDR3 DNA follows: TGTGCAAGTCGCTTAGCGAAAAGCGGGAGAACAGGGGACGGGGAGCTGTTTTTT.

The rearrangement uses TRBV19 and TRBJ1-2; 7 nucleotides line up with TRBD1. After removal of 6 bases from V and 5 bases from J, the junction contained 9 bases not matched to a gene. The CDR3 runs 14 residues. Germline CDR1 is LNHDA and CDR2 is SQIVND (reference sequence). CDR3 nucleotides: TGTGCCAGTAGAGTGGTGGGACAGCTTTATGGCTACACCTTC. Translation: CASRVVGQLYGYTF.

The chain links TRBV12-3 or TRBV12-4 to TRBJ1-6; 9 bases line up with TRBD1. CDR3 length: 13 residues. V trimming: 5 bases; J trimming: 14 bases; junction bases outside the gene matches: 7. The CDR3 DNA reads TGTGCCAGCAGTAGGGACAGGGTCGGAGCCCTCCACTTT. Translation: CASSRDRVGALHF.

This chain connects TRBV2 to TRBJ1-2; 7 nucleotides line up with TRBD1. V shed 2 bases, J shed 4 bases, and the junction held 7 bases outside the gene matches. CDR3 length: 15 amino acids. CDR1 and CDR2 from the germline V gene are SNHLY and FYNNEI. CDR3 DNA sequence: TGTGCCAGCAGTGAACAGGGACAGTACCCCTATGGCTACACCTTC. Residues: CASSEQGQYPYGYTF.

This clone was seen a single time. This chain uses TRBV6-5 with TRBJ1-2, with D perhaps TRBD1 (6 bases). From germline, CDR1 is MNHEY and CDR2 SVGAGI. This CDR3 contains 15 residues. The V and J ends lost 0 bases and 4 bases respectively, with 12 bases between them. CDR3 DNA: TGTGCCAGCAGTTACTCGACCGGACAGCCCTATGGCTACACCTTC. Translating it yields CASSYSTGQPYGYTF.

The J gene is TRBJ2-5, the V gene TRBV7-2; TRBD1 aligns across 11 bases. CDR3 length: 15 amino acids. The junction had 7 bases not matched to a gene; V was cut back by 5 bases and J by 5 bases. Germline V gives CDR1 SGHTA, CDR2 FQGNSA. The CDR3 region has the DNA TGTGCCAGCAGCATACCCCGGGACAGGGGGGAGACCCAGTACTTC. Encoded protein: CASSIPRDRGETQYF.

This sequence joins TRBV18 and TRBJ1-4; TRBD1 agrees at 7 bases. The germline V gene has CDR1 KGHSH and CDR2 LQKENI. This CDR3 has 13 residues. Trimming removed 3 bases from V and 8 bases from J; junction bases left unmatched: 3. CDR3 DNA: TGTGCCAGCTCACCCCGGGACAGCGAAAAACTGTTTTTT. Translation gives CASSPRDSEKLFF.

The V and J genes are TRBV6-5 and TRBJ1-2; 10 bases fit TRBD1. The CDR3 consists of 15 residues. The V gene's germline CDR1 is MNHEY and CDR2 SVGAGI. Trimming took 2 bases from V and 4 from J; bases not matched to a gene: 4. The CDR3 bases are TGTGCCAGCAGTTACGGGACAGGGGAGGGCTATGGCTACACCTTC. It codes for CASSYGTGEGYGYTF.

This rearrangement joins TRBV4-1 to TRBJ2-5; 12 nucleotides match TRBD2. The CDR3 is 16 residues long. The germline V gene has CDR1 MGHRA and CDR2 YSYEKL. Germline trimming cut 1 base from V and 5 bases from J; bases unmatched to any gene: 5. CDR3 nucleotide sequence: TGCGCCAGCAGCCAAGGAGGAACTAGCGGGAGGGAGACCCAGTACTTC. Protein sequence: CASSQGGTSGRETQYF.